The clone carrying this T cell receptor beta chain was detected many times. CDR1 is MDHEN and CDR2 is SYDVKM in the germline V gene. The V end lost 2 bases, the J end lost 0 bases, and 8 bases lay between the germline ends. CDR3 length: 15 residues. The source of the sample is a study of CD8+CD57+ T cells in acquired aplastic anemia. On the study more broadly: Roughly 3.1 ug was the average amount of DNA from sorted CD4+ and CD8+ cells.

Genomic DNA acted as the template from which TCR beta VDJ combination and CDR3 sequence profiling were carried out. TCRdb re-called the reads with MiXCR, one entry per CDR3 protein. The sample includes 40,000 to 45,000 distinct CDR3 sequences, roughly 65% seen only once; the top ten take more than 20%. This sequence originates from a human donor in good health, serving as a control. V usage is TRBV28 and J usage is TRBJ1-3; the D is unclear. Material for sequencing was sorted CD4+, CD8+, or CD8+CD57+ T cells (not recorded which) from PBMCs. The CDR3 is CASSLDTFSGNTIYF. CDR3 sequence (DNA): TGTGCCAGCAGTTTAGACACCTTCTCTGGAAACACCATATATTTT.